This TCR beta chain was captured by sequencing in a study of T cells in Graves' hyperthyroidism and ophthalmopathy. Study results and caveats: The model identified upcoming ophthalmopathy a median approximately six months ahead of onset. Clonotypes that were expanded in thyroid above 0.001 mostly appeared in blood too.

This clonotype showed up many times. Its antigen remains unknown. Amplification targeted TCR beta CDR3 regions from RNA transcripts. HTBI primers were employed in a first-round RT-PCR of the TCR CDR3. TCRdb ran MiXCR on the multiplex PCR reads and lists one entry per CDR3 protein. The table includes hundreds of thousands of distinct CDR3 sequences, approximately 15% detected once. Sequenced material: blood. The receptor comes from a woman aged 30 to 39 with Graves' hyperthyroidism.

This CDR3 is CASSPYTSGAYEQYF. The CDR3 DNA is TGTGCCAGCAGCCCCTATACTAGTGGGGCCTACGAGCAGTACTTC. J is TRBJ2-7 and V is TRBV11-2; weak D call: TRBD2 (5 bases). The CDR3 is made up of 15 amino acids. Trimming took off 5 bases at V and 2 bases at J, with 16 bases between the two ends. Germline V gives CDR1 SGHAT, CDR2 FQNNGV.